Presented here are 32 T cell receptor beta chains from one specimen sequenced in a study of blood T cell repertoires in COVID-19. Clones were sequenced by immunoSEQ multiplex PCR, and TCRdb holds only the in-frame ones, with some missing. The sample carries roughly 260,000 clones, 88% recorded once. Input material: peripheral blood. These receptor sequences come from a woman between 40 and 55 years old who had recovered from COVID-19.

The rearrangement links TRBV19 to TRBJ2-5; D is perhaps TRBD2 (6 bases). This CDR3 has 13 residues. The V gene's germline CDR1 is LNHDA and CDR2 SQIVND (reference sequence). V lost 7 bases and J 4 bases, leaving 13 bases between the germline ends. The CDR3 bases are TGTGCCAGTATGGGACGGGAGACAGAGACCCAGTACTTC. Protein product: CASMGRETETQYF.

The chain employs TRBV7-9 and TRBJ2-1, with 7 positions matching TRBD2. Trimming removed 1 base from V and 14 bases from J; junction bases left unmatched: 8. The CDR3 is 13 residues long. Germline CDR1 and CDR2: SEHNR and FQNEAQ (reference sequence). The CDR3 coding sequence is TGTGCCAGCAGCTTAGAGATCGCGGGAGTCAAGTTCTTC. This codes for CASSLEIAGVKFF.

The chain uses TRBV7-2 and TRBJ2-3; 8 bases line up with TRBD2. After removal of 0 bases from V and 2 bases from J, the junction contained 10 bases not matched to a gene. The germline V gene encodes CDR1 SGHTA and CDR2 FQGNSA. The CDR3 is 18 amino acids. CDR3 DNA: TGTGCCAGCAGCTTAGCTAGCGGGACCGGTATTTCCACAGATACGCAGTATTTT. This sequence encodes CASSLASGTGISTDTQYF. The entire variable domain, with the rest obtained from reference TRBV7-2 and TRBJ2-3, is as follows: GAGVSQSPSNKVTEKGKDVELRCDPISGHTALYWYRQSLGQGLEFLIYFQGNSAPDKSGLPSDRFSAERTGGSVSTLTIQRTQQEDSAVYLCASSLASGTGISTDTQYFGPGTRLTVL.

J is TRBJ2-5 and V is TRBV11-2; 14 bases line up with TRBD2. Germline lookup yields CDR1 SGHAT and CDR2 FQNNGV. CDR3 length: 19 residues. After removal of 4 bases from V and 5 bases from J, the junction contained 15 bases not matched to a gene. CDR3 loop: CASSSPHLTSGGVRETQYF. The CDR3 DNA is TGTGCCAGCAGCTCGCCACACTTGACTAGCGGGGGGGTTAGGGAGACCCAGTACTTC.

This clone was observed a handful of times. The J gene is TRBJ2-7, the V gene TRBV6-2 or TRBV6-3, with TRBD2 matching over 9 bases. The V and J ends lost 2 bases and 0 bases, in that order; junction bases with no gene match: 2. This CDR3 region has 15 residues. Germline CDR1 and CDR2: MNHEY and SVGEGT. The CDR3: CASSYRLAASYEQYF. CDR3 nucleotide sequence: TGTGCCAGCAGTTACAGACTAGCGGCCTCCTACGAGCAGTACTTC.

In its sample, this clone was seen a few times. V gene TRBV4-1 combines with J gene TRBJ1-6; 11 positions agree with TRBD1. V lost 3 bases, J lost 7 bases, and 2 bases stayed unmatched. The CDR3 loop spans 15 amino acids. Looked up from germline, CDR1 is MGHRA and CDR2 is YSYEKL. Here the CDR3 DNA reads TGCGCCAGCAGCCAGAGGGACAGGGGGAATTCACCCCTCCACTTT. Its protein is CASSQRDRGNSPLHF.

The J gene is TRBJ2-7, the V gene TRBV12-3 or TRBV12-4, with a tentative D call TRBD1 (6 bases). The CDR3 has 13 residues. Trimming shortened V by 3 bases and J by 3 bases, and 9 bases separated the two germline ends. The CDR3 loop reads CASSFVQGYEQYF. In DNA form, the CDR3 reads TGTGCCAGCAGTTTTGTACAGGGCTACGAGCAGTACTTC.

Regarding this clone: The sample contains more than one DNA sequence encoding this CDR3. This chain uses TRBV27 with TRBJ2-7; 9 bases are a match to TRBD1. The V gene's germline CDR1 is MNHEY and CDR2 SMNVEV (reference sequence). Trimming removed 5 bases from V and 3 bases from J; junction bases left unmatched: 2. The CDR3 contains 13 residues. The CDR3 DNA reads TGTGCCAGCAGTCCGGGACAGGGCTACGAGCAGTACTTC. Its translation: CASSPGQGYEQYF.

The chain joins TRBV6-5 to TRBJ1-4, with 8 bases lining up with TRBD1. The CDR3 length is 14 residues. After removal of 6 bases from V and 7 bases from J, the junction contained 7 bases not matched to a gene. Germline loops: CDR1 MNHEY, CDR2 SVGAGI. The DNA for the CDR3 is TGTGCCAGCAGACAAACAGGGGGAGGTGAAAAACTGTTTTTT. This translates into CASRQTGGGEKLFF.

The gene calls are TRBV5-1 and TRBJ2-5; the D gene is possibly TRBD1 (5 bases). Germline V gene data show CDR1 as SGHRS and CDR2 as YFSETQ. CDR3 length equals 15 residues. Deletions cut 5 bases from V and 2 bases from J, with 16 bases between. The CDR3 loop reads CASRITGRPQETQYF. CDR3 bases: TGCGCCAGCAGAATCACAGGCCGACCGCAAGAGACCCAGTACTTC. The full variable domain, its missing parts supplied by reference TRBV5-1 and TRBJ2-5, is KAGVTQTPRYLIKTRGQQVTLSCSPISGHRSVSWYQQTPGQGLQFLFEYFSETQRNKGNFPGRFSGRQFSNSRSEMNVSTLELGDSALYLCASRITGRPQETQYFGPGTRLLVL.

This chain's CDR3 is CASSLTGQGSIRETQYF. The CDR3 DNA reads TGTGCCAGCAGCTTAACGGGACAGGGGTCTATTCGGGAGACCCAGTACTTC. V usage is TRBV7-3 and J usage is TRBJ2-5, with TRBD1 identical over 10 bases. After removal of 0 bases from V and 5 bases from J, the junction contained 9 bases not matched to a gene. Germline assignment: CDR1 SGHTA and CDR2 FQGTGA. The CDR3 totals 17 residues.

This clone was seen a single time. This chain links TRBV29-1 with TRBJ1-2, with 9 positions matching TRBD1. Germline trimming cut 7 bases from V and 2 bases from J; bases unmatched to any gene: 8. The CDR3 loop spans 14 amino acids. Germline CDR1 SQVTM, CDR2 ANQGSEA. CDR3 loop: CSARAGTGNYGYTF. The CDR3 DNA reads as TGCAGCGCCCGAGCCGGGACAGGGAACTATGGCTACACCTTC.

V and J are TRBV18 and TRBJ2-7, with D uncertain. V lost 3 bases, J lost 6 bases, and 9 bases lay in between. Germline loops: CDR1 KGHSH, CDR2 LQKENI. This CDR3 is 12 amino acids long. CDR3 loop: CASSPQVGEQYF. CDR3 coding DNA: TGTGCCAGCTCACCCCAGGTGGGCGAGCAGTACTTC.

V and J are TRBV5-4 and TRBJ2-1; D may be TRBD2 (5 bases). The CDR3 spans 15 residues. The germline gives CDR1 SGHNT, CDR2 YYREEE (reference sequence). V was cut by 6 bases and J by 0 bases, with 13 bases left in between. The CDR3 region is CASNMEAASYNEQFF. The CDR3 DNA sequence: TGTGCCAGCAACATGGAGGCAGCCTCCTACAATGAGCAGTTCTTC.

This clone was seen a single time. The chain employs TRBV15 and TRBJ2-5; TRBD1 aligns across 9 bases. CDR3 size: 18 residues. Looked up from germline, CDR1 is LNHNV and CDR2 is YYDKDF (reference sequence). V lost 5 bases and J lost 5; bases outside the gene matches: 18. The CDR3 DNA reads TGTGCCACCAGCGATCGAACAGGGGGCGTAGGTTTTTGGGAGACCCAGTACTTC. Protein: CATSDRTGGVGFWETQYF.

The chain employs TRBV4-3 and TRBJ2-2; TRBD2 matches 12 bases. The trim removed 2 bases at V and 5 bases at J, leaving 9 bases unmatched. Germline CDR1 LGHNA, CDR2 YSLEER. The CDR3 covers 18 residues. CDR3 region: CASSQSSGRVTGTGELFF. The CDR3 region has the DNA TGCGCCAGCAGCCAATCTAGCGGGAGGGTCACTGGAACCGGGGAGCTGTTTTTT.

CDR3 sequence (DNA): TGTGCCAGCAGCCCCACCGGCGGGGGGGCCAATGAGCAGTTCTTC. Protein sequence: CASSPTGGGANEQFF. The chain couples TRBV7-3 to TRBJ2-1, with 9 bases matching TRBD2. Trimming took 5 bases from V and 6 from J; bases not matched to a gene: 8. CDR1 and CDR2 (germline): SGHTA, FQGTGA. This CDR3 region has 15 residues. The variable domain in full, with the rest retrieved from reference TRBV7-3 and TRBJ2-1, is GAGVSQTPSNKVTEKGKYVELRCDPISGHTALYWYRQSLGQGPEFLIYFQGTGAADDSGLPNDRFFAVRPEGSVSTLKIQRTERGDSAVYLCASSPTGGGANEQFFGPGTRLTVL.

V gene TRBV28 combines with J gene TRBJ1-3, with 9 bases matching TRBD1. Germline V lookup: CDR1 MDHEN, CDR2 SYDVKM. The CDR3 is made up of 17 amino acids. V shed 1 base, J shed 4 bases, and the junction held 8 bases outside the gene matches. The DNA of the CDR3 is TGTGCCAGCAGTTTATCTCTAGGACAGGGGATAGGAAACACCATATATTTT. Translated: CASSLSLGQGIGNTIYF.

The CDR3: CASKLASTLNEQFF. In DNA, the CDR3 is TGTGCCAGCAAACTAGCATCGACCCTTAATGAGCAGTTCTTC. The rearrangement uses TRBV2 and TRBJ2-1; D is perhaps TRBD2 (6 bases). Germline values: CDR1 SNHLY, CDR2 FYNNEI. V was clipped by 7 bases and J by 7 bases, with 17 bases between them. The CDR3 has 14 amino acids.

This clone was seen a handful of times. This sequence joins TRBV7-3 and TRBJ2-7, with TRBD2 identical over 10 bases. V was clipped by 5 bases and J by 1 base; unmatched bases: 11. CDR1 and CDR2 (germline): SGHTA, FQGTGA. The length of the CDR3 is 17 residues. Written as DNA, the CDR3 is TGTGCCAGCAGCCAGGGTGGGGGACTAGCGCTATCCTACGAGCAGTACTTC. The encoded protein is CASSQGGGLALSYEQYF.

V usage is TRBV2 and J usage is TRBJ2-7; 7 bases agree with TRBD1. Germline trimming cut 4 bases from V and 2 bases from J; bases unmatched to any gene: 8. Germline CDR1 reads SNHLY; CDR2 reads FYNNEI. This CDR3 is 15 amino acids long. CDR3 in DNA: TGTGCCAGCAGTGGAGAGGGGGCGAGCACCTACGAGCAGTACTTC. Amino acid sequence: CASSGEGASTYEQYF.

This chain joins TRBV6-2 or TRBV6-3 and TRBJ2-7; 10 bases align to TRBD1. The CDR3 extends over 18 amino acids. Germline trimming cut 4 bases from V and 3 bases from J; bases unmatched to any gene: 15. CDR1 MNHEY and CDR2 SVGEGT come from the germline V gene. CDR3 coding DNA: TGTGCCAGCAGTTCCCCCACTCCGGGACAGGGGCTTTACTACGAGCAGTACTTC. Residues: CASSSPTPGQGLYYEQYF.

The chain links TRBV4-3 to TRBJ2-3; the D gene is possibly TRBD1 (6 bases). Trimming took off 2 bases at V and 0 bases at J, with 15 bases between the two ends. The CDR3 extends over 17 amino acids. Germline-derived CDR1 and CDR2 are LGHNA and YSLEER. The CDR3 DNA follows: TGCGCCAGCAGCCAAAGAACAGGGTTAGGGAGCACAGATACGCAGTATTTT. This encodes CASSQRTGLGSTDTQYF.

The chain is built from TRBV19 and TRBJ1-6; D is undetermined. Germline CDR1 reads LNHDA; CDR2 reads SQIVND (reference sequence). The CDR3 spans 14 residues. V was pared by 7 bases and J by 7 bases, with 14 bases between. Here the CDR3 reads CASTLSGWNSPLHF. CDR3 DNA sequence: TGTGCCAGTACATTGTCGGGTTGGAATTCACCCCTCCACTTT.

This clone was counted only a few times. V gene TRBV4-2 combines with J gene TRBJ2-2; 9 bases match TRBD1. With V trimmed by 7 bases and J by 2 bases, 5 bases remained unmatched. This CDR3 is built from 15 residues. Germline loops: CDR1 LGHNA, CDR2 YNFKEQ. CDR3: CASTQGQGNTGELFF. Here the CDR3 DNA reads TGTGCCAGCACCCAGGGACAGGGAAACACCGGGGAGCTGTTTTTT.

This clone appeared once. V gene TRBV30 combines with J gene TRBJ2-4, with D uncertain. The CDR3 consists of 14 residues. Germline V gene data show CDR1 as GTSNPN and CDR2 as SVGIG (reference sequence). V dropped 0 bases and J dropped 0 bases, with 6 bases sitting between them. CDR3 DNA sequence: TGTGCCTGGAGTGTACATTTAGCCAAAAACATTCAGTACTTC. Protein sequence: CAWSVHLAKNIQYF.

For the CDR3, the DNA is TGTGCCAGCAGCTTAGACAGGGGGCGGAACTATGGCTACACCTTC. As protein: CASSLDRGRNYGYTF. The chain uses TRBV11-2 and TRBJ1-2; TRBD1 matches 8 bases. The V gene end was trimmed by 0 bases and the J gene end by 2 bases; junction bases not matched to a gene: 2. Germline V gives CDR1 SGHAT, CDR2 FQNNGV. CDR3 length: 15 residues.

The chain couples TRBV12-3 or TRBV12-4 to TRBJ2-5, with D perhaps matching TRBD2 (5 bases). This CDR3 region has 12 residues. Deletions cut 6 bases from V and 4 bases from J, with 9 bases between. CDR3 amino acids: CASRKEGETQYF. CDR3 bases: TGTGCCAGCAGGAAAGAGGGAGAGACCCAGTACTTC.

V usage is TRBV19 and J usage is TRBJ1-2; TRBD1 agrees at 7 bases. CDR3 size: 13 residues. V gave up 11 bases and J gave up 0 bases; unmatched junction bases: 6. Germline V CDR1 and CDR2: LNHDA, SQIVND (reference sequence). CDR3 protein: CAAQGTANYGYTF. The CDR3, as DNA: TGTGCCGCACAGGGGACAGCTAACTATGGCTACACCTTC.

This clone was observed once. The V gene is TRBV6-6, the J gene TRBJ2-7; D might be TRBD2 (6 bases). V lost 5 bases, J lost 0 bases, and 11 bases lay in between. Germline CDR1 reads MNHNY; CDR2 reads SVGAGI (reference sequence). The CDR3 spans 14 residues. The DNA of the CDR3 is TGTGCCAGCAGTGCGCCTAGCGACTCCTACGAGCAGTACTTC. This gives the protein CASSAPSDSYEQYF.

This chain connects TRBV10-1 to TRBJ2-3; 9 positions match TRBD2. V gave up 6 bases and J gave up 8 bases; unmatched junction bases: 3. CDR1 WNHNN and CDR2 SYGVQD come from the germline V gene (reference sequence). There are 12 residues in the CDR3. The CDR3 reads CASSIAGVTQYF. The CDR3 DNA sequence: TGCGCCAGCAGCATAGCGGGGGTTACGCAGTATTTT.

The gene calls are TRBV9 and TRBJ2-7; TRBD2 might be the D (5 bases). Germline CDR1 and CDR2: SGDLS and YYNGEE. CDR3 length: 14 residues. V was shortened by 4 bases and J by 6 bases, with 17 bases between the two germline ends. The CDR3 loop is CASSPVVQSGEQYF. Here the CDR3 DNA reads TGTGCCAGCAGCCCCGTGGTACAGAGCGGCGAGCAGTACTTC.